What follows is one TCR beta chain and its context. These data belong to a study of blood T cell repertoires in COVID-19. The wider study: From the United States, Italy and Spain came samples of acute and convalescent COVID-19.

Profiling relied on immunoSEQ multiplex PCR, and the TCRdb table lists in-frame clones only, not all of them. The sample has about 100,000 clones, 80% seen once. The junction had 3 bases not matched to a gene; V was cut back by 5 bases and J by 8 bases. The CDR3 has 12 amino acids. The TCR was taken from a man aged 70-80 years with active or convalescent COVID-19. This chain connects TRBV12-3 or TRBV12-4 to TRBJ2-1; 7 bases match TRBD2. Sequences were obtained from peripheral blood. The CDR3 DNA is TGTGCCAGCAGTGGCGGGAGCTATGAGCAGTTCTTC. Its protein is CASSGGSYEQFF.